This T cell receptor beta chain was documented in a study of brain T cells in children with intractable seizures. The CDR3 totals 13 residues. Germline CDR1 reads MNHEY; CDR2 reads SMNVEV (reference sequence). Measured with immunoSEQ multiplex PCR; TCRdb has only the in-frame clones, and not every one. The table records tens of thousands of clones, approximately 94% of them present only once. The sequenced cases were selected for having the highest brain T cell transcript signatures. This specimen was peripheral blood, taken at surgery. The chain joins TRBV27 to TRBJ1-1; no definite D call. The clonotype was recovered from a boy in the first two years of life with tuberous sclerosis and intractable seizures. The CDR3: CASRGWMNTEAFF. The DNA of the CDR3 is TGTGCTTCGAGAGGGTGGATGAACACTGAAGCTTTCTTT.